This T cell receptor (beta chain) appears in the sequencing data of a study of cytomegalovirus exposure and HLA in healthy donors. Study-wide results and caveats: Association with HLA alleles at 0.05 false discovery rate was found for some 18,000 TCR beta sequences in a later analysis.

Primers for the PCR totalled 60 Vbeta and 13 Jbeta. Repertoires were generated with immunoSEQ multiplex PCR, while TCRdb's copy carries only in-frame clones and drops some. In all, the sample yields around 65,000 clones. As regards this clone: The antigen is undetermined.

Looked up from germline, CDR1 is LGHNA and CDR2 is YNFKEQ. Between the trimmed V and J ends, which lost 1 base and 2 bases, there was a span of 12 bases. The CDR3 is 15 amino acids. J is TRBJ2-7 and V is TRBV4-2; possibly TRBD2 for D (6 bases). The sequencing sample was made of PBMCs. The clonotype was recovered from a boy aged 5-17 years in good health and CMV-seronegative. The CDR3 DNA reads as TGTGCCAGCAGCCAAGGCCGGGGGACCCCCTACGAGCAGTACTTC. Translating gives CASSQGRGTPYEQYF.